This entry describes one TCR beta chain. Its antigen remains unidentified. This sample was taken from a study of T cell clonotyping in hematopoietic cell transplantation. Study-wide results and limits: No sorting was done, leaving CD4 and CD8 contributions mixed. After transplant, recipient diversity fell while pathologically expanded clonotypes grew through day 180.

Data came from immunoSEQ multiplex PCR; TCRdb stores just in-frame clones and leaves some out. The top ten hold around 5.3% of the sample, which has 45,000 or so clones, about four fifths seen once. Time point here: recipient sample about 28 days before transplant, after cytoreduction. V lost 2 bases and J 6 bases, leaving 10 bases between the germline ends. CDR3 size: 13 residues. Germline-derived CDR1 and CDR2 are SGHAT and FQNNGV. The sequence was collected from a man in his sixties with myelodysplastic syndrome. Some clones in this sample may be carry-over from other donors' samples. V gene TRBV11-2 combines with J gene TRBJ1-2; D remains ambiguous. The sequences come from peripheral blood mononuclear cells, collected before stem cell transplant. CDR3 in amino acids: CASSLTREDGYTF. For the CDR3, the DNA is TGTGCCAGCAGCTTAACCCGAGAGGATGGCTACACCTTC.